The rows below give T cell receptor beta chains drawn from one sample of a study of blood T cell repertoires in COVID-19. Clones were read by immunoSEQ multiplex PCR, and TCRdb kept only the in-frame ones, dropping some. The table includes under 200,000 clones, about 88% detected once. Material: peripheral blood. Receptors originate from a woman aged 80 or over in a cohort sampled during active or convalescent COVID-19. Both conserved end residues are trimmed from each CDR3. A D gene is named only where the DNA matches it firmly. Part of the rows lack a size; the others show once, few, many or a class for expanded clones.

CDR3aa: ASSFGQGYSVGYEQY; j_gene: TRBJ2-7; abundance: NA; d_gene: TRBD1; v_gene: TRBV5-1
CDR3aa: ASRWGGTGELF; j_gene: TRBJ2-2; abundance: NA; d_gene: TRBD2; v_gene: TRBV28
CDR3aa: ASSVASGLAGGPYEQF; j_gene: TRBJ2-1; abundance: NA; d_gene: TRBD2; v_gene: TRBV9
CDR3aa: ASSLDGYSGANVLT; j_gene: TRBJ2-6; abundance: NA; d_gene: NA; v_gene: TRBV5-1
CDR3aa: ASSGLAGFYEQY; j_gene: TRBJ2-7; abundance: NA; d_gene: TRBD2; v_gene: TRBV2
CDR3aa: ASSPQTGTTDTQY; j_gene: TRBJ2-3; abundance: NA; d_gene: TRBD1; v_gene: TRBV19
CDR3aa: ASIGAVTRNEQY; j_gene: TRBJ2-7; abundance: NA; d_gene: NA; v_gene: TRBV28
CDR3aa: ASSLGPGRSNTQY; j_gene: TRBJ2-3; abundance: few; d_gene: NA; v_gene: TRBV7-8
CDR3aa: ASGLDIQGAGYT; j_gene: TRBJ1-2; abundance: NA; d_gene: NA; v_gene: TRBV12-5
CDR3aa: ASSLDRASRIYGYT; j_gene: TRBJ1-2; abundance: NA; d_gene: NA; v_gene: TRBV5-5
CDR3aa: ASSYSREAANTEAF; j_gene: TRBJ1-1; abundance: NA; d_gene: NA; v_gene: TRBV6-5
CDR3aa: ASSQQGAWTDTQY; j_gene: TRBJ2-3; abundance: NA; d_gene: TRBD1; v_gene: TRBV5-1
CDR3aa: ASSPLQGYTEAF; j_gene: TRBJ1-1; abundance: NA; d_gene: NA; v_gene: TRBV7-8
CDR3aa: AIKSGLANEKLF; j_gene: TRBJ1-4; abundance: NA; d_gene: NA; v_gene: TRBV10-3
CDR3aa: ASKPATSGAPSQGGQY; j_gene: TRBJ2-3; abundance: once; d_gene: TRBD2; v_gene: TRBV7-8
CDR3aa: ARSFTGWLNYGYT; j_gene: TRBJ1-2; abundance: NA; d_gene: NA; v_gene: TRBV5-3
CDR3aa: ASSFTGAGYGYT; j_gene: TRBJ1-2; abundance: NA; d_gene: TRBD1; v_gene: TRBV11-2
CDR3aa: ASSFEAQGSSYEQY; j_gene: TRBJ2-7; abundance: NA; d_gene: NA; v_gene: TRBV28
CDR3aa: ASSAQTYSVEAF; j_gene: TRBJ1-1; abundance: NA; d_gene: NA; v_gene: TRBV25-1
CDR3aa: ASSRGGTGRNSPLH; j_gene: TRBJ1-6; abundance: NA; d_gene: NA; v_gene: TRBV3-1/TRBV3-2
CDR3aa: ASRLTGSGNTIY; j_gene: TRBJ1-3; abundance: NA; d_gene: NA; v_gene: TRBV28
CDR3aa: ASSLGTYGYT; j_gene: TRBJ1-2; abundance: NA; d_gene: NA; v_gene: TRBV12-3/TRBV12-4
CDR3aa: ASSPTENTEAF; j_gene: TRBJ1-1; abundance: NA; d_gene: NA; v_gene: TRBV18
CDR3aa: AISESSRPREAF; j_gene: TRBJ1-1; abundance: few; d_gene: NA; v_gene: TRBV10-3
CDR3aa: ASSLGGLAGDIQY; j_gene: TRBJ2-4; abundance: once; d_gene: TRBD2; v_gene: TRBV9
CDR3aa: ASSATGAREKLF; j_gene: TRBJ1-4; abundance: NA; d_gene: TRBD1; v_gene: TRBV2
CDR3aa: ASSRVRGLPPGYT; j_gene: TRBJ1-2; abundance: NA; d_gene: TRBD1; v_gene: TRBV19
CDR3aa: ASSPSGSGQETQY; j_gene: TRBJ2-5; abundance: NA; d_gene: NA; v_gene: TRBV18
CDR3aa: AWSSPGHRVNEQF; j_gene: TRBJ2-1; abundance: NA; d_gene: NA; v_gene: TRBV30
CDR3aa: ASSPWTSGGYEQY; j_gene: TRBJ2-7; abundance: NA; d_gene: TRBD2; v_gene: TRBV18
CDR3aa: ASSQVISGANVLT; j_gene: TRBJ2-6; abundance: NA; d_gene: NA; v_gene: TRBV28
CDR3aa: ASSLMQDRNIQY; j_gene: TRBJ2-4; abundance: NA; d_gene: NA; v_gene: TRBV5-1
CDR3aa: ASSSRRTSGGVKNIQY; j_gene: TRBJ2-4; abundance: NA; d_gene: TRBD2; v_gene: TRBV7-2
CDR3aa: ASSSLAGDGKETQY; j_gene: TRBJ2-5; abundance: NA; d_gene: TRBD2; v_gene: TRBV5-1
CDR3aa: ASSTDGASNQPQH; j_gene: TRBJ1-5; abundance: NA; d_gene: NA; v_gene: TRBV5-1
CDR3aa: ASSFRGDRDTQY; j_gene: TRBJ2-3; abundance: NA; d_gene: NA; v_gene: TRBV11-2
CDR3aa: ASTQGKVETQY; j_gene: TRBJ2-5; abundance: many; d_gene: NA; v_gene: TRBV21-1
CDR3aa: ASSPDRGNSPLH; j_gene: TRBJ1-6; abundance: few; d_gene: TRBD1; v_gene: TRBV18
CDR3aa: ASRDSRNTGELF; j_gene: TRBJ2-2; abundance: NA; d_gene: NA; v_gene: TRBV28
CDR3aa: ASSLATTGGSSPLH; j_gene: TRBJ1-6; abundance: NA; d_gene: TRBD1; v_gene: TRBV5-1
CDR3aa: ASTINRGSNEKLF; j_gene: TRBJ1-4; abundance: NA; d_gene: TRBD1; v_gene: TRBV2
CDR3aa: ASSSGGSTDTQY; j_gene: TRBJ2-3; abundance: NA; d_gene: TRBD2; v_gene: TRBV7-2
CDR3aa: ASSRGTGYGDTQY; j_gene: TRBJ2-3; abundance: NA; d_gene: NA; v_gene: TRBV19
CDR3aa: ASSPAVRETEAF; j_gene: TRBJ1-1; abundance: NA; d_gene: NA; v_gene: TRBV18
CDR3aa: ASSFSRSNYGYT; j_gene: TRBJ1-2; abundance: NA; d_gene: NA; v_gene: TRBV7-8